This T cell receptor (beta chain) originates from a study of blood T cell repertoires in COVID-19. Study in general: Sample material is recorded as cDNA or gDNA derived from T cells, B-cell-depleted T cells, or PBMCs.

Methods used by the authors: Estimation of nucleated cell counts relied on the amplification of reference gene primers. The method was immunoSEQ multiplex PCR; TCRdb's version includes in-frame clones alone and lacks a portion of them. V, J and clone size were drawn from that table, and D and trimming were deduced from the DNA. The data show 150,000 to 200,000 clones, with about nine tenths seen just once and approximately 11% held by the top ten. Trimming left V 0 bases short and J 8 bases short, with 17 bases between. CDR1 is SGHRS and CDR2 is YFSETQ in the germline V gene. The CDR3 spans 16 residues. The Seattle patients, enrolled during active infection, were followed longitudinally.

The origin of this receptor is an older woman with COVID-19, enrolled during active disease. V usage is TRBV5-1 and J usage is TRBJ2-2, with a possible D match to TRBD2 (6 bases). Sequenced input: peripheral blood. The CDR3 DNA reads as TGCGCCAGCAGCTTGGCCGTAATAGCGGCGGGAGGGGAGCTGTTTTTT. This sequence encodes CASSLAVIAAGGELFF.